What follows are 5 T cell receptor beta chains derived from one specimen sequenced in a study of blood T cells in healthy people across ages. Then a second PCR, running about 6 to 12 cycles, was carried out with a sample-barcoded 5' primer and a J-beta primer mix. One entry per CDR3 protein results from TCRdb running MiXCR on the 5' RACE reads. The table lists about 580,000 distinct CDR3 sequences, around 48% of them singletons. Material for sequencing was blood. The source of these receptors is a man older than 75 in good health.

The rearrangement joins TRBV20-1 to TRBJ2-7; D ambiguous. Germline V gives CDR1 DFQATT, CDR2 SNEGSKA (reference sequence). The CDR3 is made up of 14 amino acids. The V end was cut by 7 bases, the J end by 1 base, with 17 bases between. The CDR3 reads CSGNGVSGSYEQYF. Here the CDR3 DNA reads TGCAGTGGTAATGGTGTATCTGGGTCCTACGAGCAGTACTTC.

The V gene is TRBV24-1, the J gene TRBJ2-3, with TRBD2 identical over 12 bases. The CDR3 covers 17 residues. The junction had 8 bases not matched to a gene; V was cut back by 4 bases and J by 4 bases. Germline CDR1 is KGHDR and CDR2 is SFDVKD. This CDR3 reads CATSESSSGRAADTQYF. DNA for the CDR3: TGTGCCACCAGTGAATCTTCTAGCGGGAGGGCCGCAGATACGCAGTATTTT.

The chain uses TRBV6-2 or TRBV6-3 and TRBJ2-3, with D maybe TRBD2 (6 bases). V dropped 2 bases and J dropped 2 bases, with 11 bases sitting between them. The V gene's germline CDR1 is MNHEY and CDR2 SVGEGT. There are 15 residues in the CDR3. The CDR3 bases are TGTGCCAGCAGTTACAGGGCGGGACTCACAGATACGCAGTATTTT. Translated, it gives CASSYRAGLTDTQYF.

The chain links TRBV6-1 to TRBJ2-1; 8 nucleotides line up with TRBD1. CDR1 is MNHNS and CDR2 is SASEGT in the germline V gene. The J segment lost 6 bases and the V segment lost 6 bases, leaving 22 bases of the junction unmatched. The CDR3 is made up of 19 amino acids. CDR3 protein: CASSGQTGGIRDLPNEQFF. In nucleotides, the CDR3 is TGTGCCAGCAGCGGACAAACAGGGGGTATTAGGGACTTACCCAATGAGCAGTTCTTC.

V gene TRBV29-1 combines with J gene TRBJ2-3, with D unresolved. Germline-derived CDR1 and CDR2 are SQVTM and ANQGSEA. Deletions cut 7 bases from V and 0 bases from J, with 14 bases between. The CDR3 runs to 14 residues. The CDR3 loop reads CSAKLFGSTDTQYF. In DNA form, the CDR3 reads TGCAGCGCCAAATTATTTGGTAGCACAGATACGCAGTATTTT.